The next 8 T cell receptor beta chains were all read from a single sample in a study of blood T cells in healthy people across ages. Sample-barcoded 5' priming and a J-beta primer mix drove a second PCR of 7 to 11 cycles. MiXCR, applied by TCRdb to the 5' RACE reads, yields one record per CDR3 protein. The sample has around 1,700,000 distinct CDR3 sequences; 25% to 30% are singletons. The sample taken for sequencing was blood. The receptors were sampled from a woman aged 25 to 39 in good health.

This clonotype has at least ten counts. This rearrangement joins TRBV12-3 or TRBV12-4 to TRBJ1-5; D unresolved. This CDR3 comprises 12 residues. The V end was cut by 6 bases, the J end by 4 bases, with 7 bases between. CDR3 loop: CASSSTNQPQHF. The DNA for the CDR3 is TGTGCCAGCAGCTCTACGAATCAGCCCCAGCATTTT.

This clonotype has more than one count but fewer than ten. The rearrangement links TRBV24-1 to TRBJ2-1; 8 bases align to TRBD1. Germline assignment: CDR1 KGHDR and CDR2 SFDVKD. The trim removed 4 bases at V and 6 bases at J, leaving 7 bases unmatched. The CDR3 has 15 residues. The CDR3 sequence is CATSESGTGCNEQFF. The CDR3 region has the DNA TGTGCCACCAGTGAGTCCGGGACAGGATGCAATGAGCAGTTCTTC.

V usage is TRBV3-1 and J usage is TRBJ1-4; D unresolved. V lost 3 bases, J lost 5 bases, and 16 bases lay in between. Germline assignment: CDR1 LGHDT and CDR2 YNNKEL (reference sequence). The CDR3 consists of 16 residues. The CDR3: CASSHADTGINEKLFF. The CDR3 DNA reads TGTGCCAGCAGCCACGCCGACACCGGAATAAATGAAAAACTGTTTTTT.

The rearrangement uses TRBV3-1 and TRBJ2-5; the match to TRBD1 covers 7 bases. Germline V gene sequence: CDR1 LGHDT, CDR2 YNNKEL (reference sequence). Trimming at V came to 4 bases and at J to 1 base, leaving 18 bases not matched to a gene. This CDR3 has 19 amino acids. Here the CDR3 DNA reads TGTGCCAGCAGCCCGGACTCGGACAGGCGGCACTTAGCCCAAGAGACCCAGTACTTC. This encodes CASSPDSDRRHLAQETQYF.

This clonotype was observed many times. J is TRBJ1-5 and V is TRBV7-9; D is perhaps TRBD1 (6 bases). Trimming removed 6 bases from V and 4 bases from J, with 16 bases in between. Germline CDR1 and CDR2: SEHNR and FQNEAQ (reference sequence). The CDR3 is made up of 15 amino acids. This CDR3 is CASSLSGGRNQPQHF. Here the CDR3 DNA reads TGTGCCAGCAGTTTAAGCGGGGGGCGGAATCAGCCCCAGCATTTT.

On this clonotype itself: The junction departs from germline at one end; a sequencing error may be responsible. The J gene is TRBJ2-1, the V gene TRBV7-6; 8 bases are shared with TRBD2. The CDR3 totals 16 residues. Germline CDR1 reads SGHVS; CDR2 reads FNYEAQ. Here the CDR3 reads CAGSQRAGVGDNEQFF. DNA of the CDR3: TGTGCCGGCAGCCAACGAGCGGGAGTGGGTGACAATGAGCAGTTCTTC.

This clonotype was seen a handful of times. This chain uses TRBV9 with TRBJ2-7; perhaps TRBD1 as D (5 bases). CDR1 is SGDLS, CDR2 YYNGEE, per germline. CDR3 length: 15 residues. V was cut by 0 bases and J by 0 bases, with 10 bases left in between. The CDR3 nucleotides are TGTGCCAGCAGCGTAGGCAGGGATTCCTCCTACGAGCAGTACTTC. Translating it yields CASSVGRDSSYEQYF.

The chain is built from TRBV20-1 and TRBJ2-5; D may match TRBD1 or TRBD2 (7 bases each). The CDR3 length is 15 residues. Germline CDR1 is DFQATT and CDR2 is SNEGSKA (reference sequence). V dropped 7 bases and J dropped 3 bases, with 21 bases sitting between them. The CDR3 coding sequence is TGCAGTGTGGGAGGGGGCAAGGTCTGGGAAGAGACCCAGTACTTC. As protein: CSVGGGKVWEETQYF.